Listed below are T cell receptor beta chains from one sample, sequenced in a study of T cells of healthy individuals. From the 5' RACE reads, TCRdb called clonotypes with MiXCR, one entry per CDR3 protein. The table has 55,000 to 65,000 distinct CDR3 sequences, around 15% seen once. These receptors were taken from a human donor in good health. CDR3s include the opening cysteine and the closing phenylalanine or tryptophan. D genes are given only for firm matches. Size is omitted from some rows. Given values are once, few, many or a class for expanded clones.

j_gene: TRBJ2-2
abundance: few
d_gene: -
v_gene: TRBV20-1
CDR3aa: CSANRDNANTGELFF
CDR3nt: TGCAGTGCAAACAGGGATAACGCGAACACCGGGGAGCTGTTTTTT

j_gene: TRBJ1-4
abundance: many
d_gene: -
v_gene: TRBV3-1
CDR3aa: CASSPPDSFNEKLFF
CDR3nt: TGTGCCAGCAGCCCCCCAGACAGCTTTAATGAAAAACTGTTTTTT

j_gene: TRBJ1-4
abundance: medium-sized
d_gene: -
v_gene: TRBV6-5
CDR3aa: CASRARIGRAEKLFF
CDR3nt: TGTGCCAGCAGGGCCCGGATCGGGAGGGCTGAAAAACTGTTTTTT

j_gene: TRBJ2-3
abundance: -
d_gene: -
v_gene: TRBV20-1
CDR3aa: CSALSTVVETDTQYF
CDR3nt: TGCAGTGCTCTTTCGACGGTCGTAGAAACAGATACGCAGTATTTT

j_gene: TRBJ2-7
abundance: few
d_gene: -
v_gene: TRBV7-2
CDR3aa: CASSTWSESYEQYF
CDR3nt: TGTGCCAGCAGTACCTGGTCCGAATCCTACGAGCAGTACTTC

j_gene: TRBJ2-2
abundance: -
d_gene: -
v_gene: TRBV30
CDR3aa: CAYGPEPKNTGELFF
CDR3nt: TGTGCCTACGGACCCGAACCTAAGAACACCGGGGAGCTGTTTTTT

j_gene: TRBJ2-1
abundance: many
d_gene: TRBD2
v_gene: TRBV2
CDR3aa: CASSGPSSGVYNEQFF
CDR3nt: TGTGCCAGCAGTGGGCCATCTAGCGGGGTTTACAATGAGCAGTTCTTC

j_gene: TRBJ2-6
abundance: many
d_gene: -
v_gene: TRBV20-1
CDR3aa: CSAASSGANVLTF
CDR3nt: TGCAGTGCGGCTAGCTCTGGGGCCAACGTCCTGACTTTC

j_gene: TRBJ1-2
abundance: few
d_gene: -
v_gene: TRBV4-2
CDR3aa: CASSQNVGEGPGYTF
CDR3nt: TGTGCCAGCAGCCAAAACGTCGGTGAGGGGCCTGGCTACACCTTC

j_gene: TRBJ2-1
abundance: -
d_gene: TRBD2
v_gene: TRBV5-1
CDR3aa: CASSLGLSGGAYNEQFF
CDR3nt: TGCGCCAGCAGCTTGGGACTTAGCGGGGGGGCCTACAATGAGCAGTTCTTC

j_gene: TRBJ2-5
abundance: many
d_gene: TRBD2
v_gene: TRBV29-1
CDR3aa: CSVGESGGQETQYF
CDR3nt: TGCAGCGTGGGGGAAAGCGGGGGACAAGAGACCCAGTACTTC

j_gene: TRBJ2-7
abundance: -
d_gene: -
v_gene: TRBV7-9
CDR3aa: CASSFQDKSYEQYF
CDR3nt: TGTGCCAGCAGCTTCCAGGACAAGTCCTACGAGCAGTACTTC

j_gene: TRBJ2-7
abundance: few
d_gene: -
v_gene: TRBV5-6
CDR3aa: CASSARSRTGEQYF
CDR3nt: TGTGCCAGCAGCGCCCGTTCTCGGACGGGTGAGCAGTACTTC

j_gene: TRBJ2-5
abundance: -
d_gene: -
v_gene: TRBV11-2
CDR3aa: CASSRTGTLGETQYF
CDR3nt: TGTGCCAGCAGTAGGACCGGGACCCTGGGAGAGACCCAGTACTTC

j_gene: TRBJ1-4
abundance: -
d_gene: -
v_gene: TRBV5-1
CDR3aa: CASSLEGGYNEKLFF
CDR3nt: TGCGCCAGCAGCTTGGAGGGGGGATATAATGAAAAACTGTTTTTT

j_gene: TRBJ1-4
abundance: many
d_gene: -
v_gene: TRBV18
CDR3aa: CASSQSATNEKLFF
CDR3nt: TGTGCCAGCTCCCAATCCGCCACTAATGAAAAACTGTTTTTT

j_gene: TRBJ1-5
abundance: -
d_gene: TRBD1
v_gene: TRBV25-1
CDR3aa: CASSGTGLNQPQHF
CDR3nt: TGTGCCAGCAGTGGGACAGGTCTCAATCAGCCCCAGCATTTT

j_gene: TRBJ1-2
abundance: -
d_gene: TRBD1
v_gene: TRBV5-5
CDR3aa: CASSPWDRGRANYGYTF
CDR3nt: TGTGCCAGCAGCCCGTGGGACAGGGGACGAGCTAACTATGGCTACACCTTC

j_gene: TRBJ1-3
abundance: many
d_gene: -
v_gene: TRBV9
CDR3aa: CASSMDSGNTIYF
CDR3nt: TGTGCCAGCAGCATGGACAGTGGAAACACCATATATTTT

j_gene: TRBJ2-3
abundance: once
d_gene: TRBD1
v_gene: TRBV6-6
CDR3aa: CASSLGQGMADTQYF
CDR3nt: TGTGCCAGCAGCCTGGGACAGGGAATGGCAGATACGCAGTATTTT

j_gene: TRBJ2-7
abundance: many
d_gene: TRBD1
v_gene: TRBV28
CDR3aa: CASSTSGQGYHEQYF
CDR3nt: TGTGCCAGCAGTACCTCCGGACAGGGTTACCACGAGCAGTACTTC

j_gene: TRBJ1-5
abundance: many
d_gene: TRBD1
v_gene: TRBV29-1
CDR3aa: CSVEARDRGIKSSPQHF
CDR3nt: TGCAGCGTTGAGGCCCGGGACAGGGGGATTAAATCGAGCCCCCAGCATTTT

j_gene: TRBJ1-5
abundance: many
d_gene: -
v_gene: TRBV19
CDR3aa: CASSISKQPQHF
CDR3nt: TGTGCCAGTAGTATAAGCAAGCAGCCCCAGCATTTT

j_gene: TRBJ2-5
abundance: -
d_gene: -
v_gene: TRBV24-1
CDR3aa: CATSAAALETQYF
CDR3nt: TGTGCCACCAGTGCCGCGGCGTTGGAGACCCAGTACTTC

j_gene: TRBJ2-3
abundance: few
d_gene: TRBD2
v_gene: TRBV3-1
CDR3aa: CASSPGLARIDTQYF
CDR3nt: TGTGCCAGCAGCCCCGGACTAGCGCGGATAGATACGCAGTATTTT

j_gene: TRBJ2-2
abundance: many
d_gene: -
v_gene: TRBV6-6
CDR3aa: CASRTTNTGELFF
CDR3nt: TGTGCCAGCAGGACTACGAACACCGGGGAGCTGTTTTTT

j_gene: TRBJ2-5
abundance: -
d_gene: TRBD2
v_gene: TRBV20-1
CDR3aa: CSARDGTTVGETQYF
CDR3nt: TGCAGTGCTAGAGATGGGACTACTGTGGGAGAGACCCAGTACTTC

j_gene: TRBJ1-2
abundance: many
d_gene: TRBD1
v_gene: TRBV27
CDR3aa: CASSQQGDRANTF
CDR3nt: TGTGCCAGCAGTCAACAGGGGGACCGGGCCAACACCTTC

j_gene: TRBJ2-1
abundance: many
d_gene: TRBD2
v_gene: TRBV7-2
CDR3aa: CASTLLREAYNEQFF
CDR3nt: TGTGCCAGCACCTTATTGCGGGAGGCCTACAATGAGCAGTTCTTC

j_gene: TRBJ2-7
abundance: many
d_gene: -
v_gene: TRBV18
CDR3aa: CASSTSPSYEQYF
CDR3nt: TGTGCCAGCTCAACTAGCCCCTCCTACGAGCAGTACTTC

j_gene: TRBJ2-2
abundance: -
d_gene: TRBD2
v_gene: TRBV20-1
CDR3aa: CSARPRTSGTRNTGELFF
CDR3nt: TGCAGTGCTAGACCCCGGACTAGCGGGACCCGAAACACCGGGGAGCTGTTTTTT

j_gene: TRBJ2-3
abundance: -
d_gene: -
v_gene: TRBV19
CDR3aa: CATRRRIHTDTQYF
CDR3nt: TGTGCCACCCGCCGACGGATACACACAGATACGCAGTATTTT

j_gene: TRBJ2-1
abundance: few
d_gene: TRBD2
v_gene: TRBV2
CDR3aa: CASSSTSGRTPYNEQFF
CDR3nt: TGTGCCAGCAGCTCCACTAGCGGGAGAACGCCCTACAATGAGCAGTTCTTC

j_gene: TRBJ2-1
abundance: many
d_gene: TRBD2
v_gene: TRBV7-8
CDR3aa: CASSPSGSLVNEQFF
CDR3nt: TGTGCCAGCAGCCCTAGCGGGAGTTTAGTCAATGAGCAGTTCTTC

j_gene: TRBJ1-2
abundance: -
d_gene: -
v_gene: TRBV5-6
CDR3aa: CASSCEPYGYTF
CDR3nt: TGTGCCAGCAGCTGCGAGCCCTATGGCTACACCTTC

j_gene: TRBJ2-3
abundance: few
d_gene: TRBD2
v_gene: TRBV29-1
CDR3aa: CSVDSSGSLFTQYF
CDR3nt: TGCAGCGTTGATTCGAGCGGGAGCTTGTTTACGCAGTATTTT

j_gene: TRBJ2-7
abundance: many
d_gene: TRBD1
v_gene: TRBV5-1
CDR3aa: CASSFGTGGPYEQYF
CDR3nt: TGCGCCAGCAGCTTCGGAACAGGGGGCCCGTACGAGCAGTACTTC